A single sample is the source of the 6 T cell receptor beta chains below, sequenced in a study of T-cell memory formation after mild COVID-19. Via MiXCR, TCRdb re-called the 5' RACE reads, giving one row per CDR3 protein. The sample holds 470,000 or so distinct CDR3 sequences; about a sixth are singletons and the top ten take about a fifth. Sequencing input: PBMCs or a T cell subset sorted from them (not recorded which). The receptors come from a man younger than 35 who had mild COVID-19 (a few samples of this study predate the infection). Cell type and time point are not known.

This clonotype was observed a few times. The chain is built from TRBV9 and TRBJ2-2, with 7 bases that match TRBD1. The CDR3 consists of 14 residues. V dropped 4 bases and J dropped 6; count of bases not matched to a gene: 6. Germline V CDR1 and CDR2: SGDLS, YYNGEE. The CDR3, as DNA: TGTGCCAGCAGCCCCTTAACAGGGGCCGGGGAGCTGTTTTTT. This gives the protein CASSPLTGAGELFF.

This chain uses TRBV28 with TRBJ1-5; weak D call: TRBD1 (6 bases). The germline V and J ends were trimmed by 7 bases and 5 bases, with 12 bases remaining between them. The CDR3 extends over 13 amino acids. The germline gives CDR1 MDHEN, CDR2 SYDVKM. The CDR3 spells CASKQGGDQPQHF. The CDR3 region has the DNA TGTGCCAGCAAACAGGGCGGTGATCAGCCCCAGCATTTT.

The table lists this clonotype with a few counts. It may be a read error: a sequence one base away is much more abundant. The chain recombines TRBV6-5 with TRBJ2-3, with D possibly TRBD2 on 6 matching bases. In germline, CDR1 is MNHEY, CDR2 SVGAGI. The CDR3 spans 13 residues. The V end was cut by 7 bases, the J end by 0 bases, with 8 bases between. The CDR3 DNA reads TGTGCCAGCATTGCGGGGAGCACAGATACGCAGTATTTT. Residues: CASIAGSTDTQYF.

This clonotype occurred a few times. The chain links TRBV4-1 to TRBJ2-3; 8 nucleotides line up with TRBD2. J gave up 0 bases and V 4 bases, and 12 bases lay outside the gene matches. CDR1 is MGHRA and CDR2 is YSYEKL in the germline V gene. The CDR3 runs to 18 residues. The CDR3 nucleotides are TGCGCCAGCAGCCTCAGACTAGCGAGCCGCCGAAGCACAGATACGCAGTATTTT. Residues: CASSLRLASRRSTDTQYF.

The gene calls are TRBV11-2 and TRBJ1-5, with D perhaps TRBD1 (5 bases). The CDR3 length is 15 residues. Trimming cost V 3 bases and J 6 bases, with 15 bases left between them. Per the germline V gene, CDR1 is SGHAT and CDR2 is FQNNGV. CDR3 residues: CASSLAQGPGQPQHF. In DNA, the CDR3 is TGTGCCAGCAGCTTGGCGCAGGGCCCTGGTCAGCCCCAGCATTTT.

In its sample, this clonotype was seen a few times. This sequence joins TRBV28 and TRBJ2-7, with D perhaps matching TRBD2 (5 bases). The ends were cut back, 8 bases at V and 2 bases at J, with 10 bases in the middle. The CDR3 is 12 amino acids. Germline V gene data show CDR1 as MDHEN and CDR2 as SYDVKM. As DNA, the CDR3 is TGTGCCAGCGGCACGGGGACCTACGAGCAGTACGTC. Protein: CASGTGTYEQYV.